Following are 19 T cell receptor beta chains from one sample sequenced in a study of blood T cell repertoires in COVID-19. Using immunoSEQ multiplex PCR, the repertoire was profiled, and TCRdb retains in-frame clones only, with some absent. The table lists 200,000 to 300,000 clones, approximately 90% of them singletons. The sequenced sample was PBMCs or T cells enriched from blood (not recorded which). These receptors all stem from a man over 45 who had been exposed to COVID-19.

Here the CDR3 DNA reads TGCGCCAGCAGCTTCCTCGGGGAGGGCAAGCAGTACTTC. Translation: CASSFLGEGKQYF. The J gene is TRBJ2-7, the V gene TRBV5-1, with TRBD2 matching over 7 bases. The CDR3 runs 13 residues. Looked up from germline, CDR1 is SGHRS and CDR2 is YFSETQ. J was trimmed by 8 bases and V by 2 bases; bases with no gene match: 7.

J is TRBJ2-5 and V is TRBV4-2; 9 bases align to TRBD1. V was clipped by 7 bases and J by 2 bases; unmatched bases: 5. This CDR3 has 14 amino acids. Germline CDR1 reads LGHNA; CDR2 reads YNFKEQ. This CDR3 reads CASTGQGAQETQYF. CDR3 in DNA: TGTGCCAGCACGGGACAGGGTGCACAAGAGACCCAGTACTTC.

The rearrangement joins TRBV9 to TRBJ1-4, with D perhaps matching TRBD1 (5 bases). This CDR3 is built from 14 residues. The ends were cut back, 4 bases at V and 4 bases at J, with 11 bases in the middle. Germline assignment: CDR1 SGDLS and CDR2 YYNGEE. CDR3 DNA: TGTGCCAGCAGCTCCCAGGGCTTTAATGAAAAACTGTTTTTT. Its protein product is CASSSQGFNEKLFF.

The chain employs TRBV2 and TRBJ2-3, with D possibly matching TRBD2 (6 bases). Trimming shortened V by 9 bases and J by 0 bases, and 13 bases separated the two germline ends. There are 14 residues in the CDR3. Germline values: CDR1 SNHLY, CDR2 FYNNEI. The CDR3 sequence is CASCGTLSTDTQYF. The CDR3 nucleotides read TGTGCCAGTTGCGGGACCCTTAGCACAGATACGCAGTATTTT. The whole variable domain, remainder taken from reference TRBV2 and TRBJ2-3, is EPEVTQTPSHQVTQMGQEVILRCVPISNHLYFYWYRQILGQKVEFLVSFYNNEISEKSEIFDDQFSVERPDGSNFTLKIRSTKLEDSAMYFCASCGTLSTDTQYFGPGTRLTVL.

This sequence joins TRBV30 and TRBJ2-7; no clear D gene. V was pared by 1 base and J by 4 bases, with 8 bases between. The CDR3 runs to 12 residues. The germline V gene has CDR1 GTSNPN and CDR2 SVGIG (reference sequence). The CDR3 region is CAWSGFEYEQYF. In nucleotides, the CDR3 is TGTGCCTGGAGTGGGTTTGAGTACGAGCAGTACTTC.

This clone was seen only once. V usage is TRBV25-1 and J usage is TRBJ1-1, with 7 bases aligning to TRBD1. The V segment lost 5 bases and the J segment 3 bases; nucleotides outside the gene matches: 6. There are 14 residues in the CDR3. CDR1 and CDR2 from the germline V gene are MGHDK and SYGVNS. The CDR3 DNA follows: TGTGCCAGCAGTCCCAGGGGGACGGACACTGAAGCTTTCTTT. Translating gives CASSPRGTDTEAFF.

The genes are TRBV9 and TRBJ1-2; D is possibly TRBD1 (5 bases). CDR1 and CDR2 (germline): SGDLS, YYNGEE. The V gene lost 1 base and the J gene lost 7 bases, with 11 bases spanning the gap. CDR3 length: 13 residues. CDR3 coding DNA: TGTGCCAGCAGCGTACCGCAGGGAAGTGGCTACACCTTC. Translating it yields CASSVPQGSGYTF.

CDR3 bases: TGTGCCAGCAGCTTGTTTAGGGGTAAGGGCAATCAGCCCCAGCATTTT. This codes for CASSLFRGKGNQPQHF. This chain links TRBV5-6 with TRBJ1-5; tentative D call: TRBD1 (5 bases). This CDR3 is built from 16 residues. Per germline, CDR1 SGHDT and CDR2 YYEEEE. Trimming shortened V by 1 base and J by 2 bases, and 13 bases separated the two germline ends.

The rearrangement joins TRBV28 to TRBJ2-1, with TRBD2 identical over 9 bases. The J segment lost 2 bases and the V segment lost 6 bases, leaving 5 bases of the junction unmatched. This CDR3 is built from 15 residues. CDR1 is MDHEN, CDR2 SYDVKM, per germline. The chain's CDR3 is CASSRAGGAYNEQFF. DNA of the CDR3: TGTGCCAGCAGCCGAGCGGGAGGCGCCTACAATGAGCAGTTCTTC.

The chain employs TRBV6-2 or TRBV6-3 and TRBJ2-7; the match to TRBD1 covers 11 bases. The CDR3 consists of 15 residues. Germline V CDR1 and CDR2: MNHEY, SVGEGT. Trimming cost V 5 bases and J 2 bases; bases outside gene matches: 5. This CDR3 reads CASSPRGQGAYEQYF. CDR3 nucleotides: TGTGCCAGCAGTCCGAGGGGACAGGGGGCCTACGAGCAGTACTTC.

The CDR3 nucleotides are TGTGCCAGCAGTCTACCGGGAGGGGGAGGAAACACCATATATTTT. It yields the protein CASSLPGGGGNTIYF. This chain uses TRBV6-5 with TRBJ1-3; TRBD1 might be the D (6 bases). CDR3 length: 15 amino acids. Trimming stripped 5 bases from V and 4 bases from J, with 15 bases between. Germline V gene lookup returns CDR1 MNHEY and CDR2 SVGAGI.

The chain links TRBV12-3 or TRBV12-4 to TRBJ2-7, with a tentative D call TRBD1 (6 bases). The length of the CDR3 is 13 residues. V lost 6 bases and J lost 5, with 14 bases in between. The CDR3 sequence is CASRTGLVHEQYV. CDR3 DNA: TGTGCCAGCAGAACAGGGTTGGTCCACGAGCAGTACGTC.

The rearrangement joins TRBV30 to TRBJ2-1; possible D gene TRBD1, 5 bases. Germline CDR1 reads GTSNPN; CDR2 reads SVGIG (reference sequence). The CDR3 sequence is 17 residues long. The V and J ends lost 3 bases and 2 bases respectively, with 20 bases between them. The CDR3: CAWRANRQYTAYNEQFF. DNA for the CDR3: TGTGCCTGGAGAGCTAATAGACAGTATACAGCCTACAATGAGCAGTTCTTC.

This chain uses TRBV18 with TRBJ2-1; 8 bases match TRBD1. This CDR3 region has 15 residues. CDR1 is KGHSH, CDR2 LQKENI, per germline. V dropped 5 bases and J dropped 2; count of bases not matched to a gene: 5. In nucleotides, the CDR3 is TGTGCCAGCTCATCGACAGGGGATCCCTACAATGAGCAGTTCTTC. This sequence encodes CASSSTGDPYNEQFF.

The chain employs TRBV10-1 and TRBJ2-1; 7 positions match TRBD2. Germline loops: CDR1 WNHNN, CDR2 SYGVQD (reference sequence). The CDR3 covers 15 residues. After removal of 0 bases from V and 4 bases from J, the junction contained 3 bases not matched to a gene. The CDR3 region is CASSESAGDYNEQFF. CDR3 sequence (DNA): TGCGCCAGCAGTGAGTCCGCGGGGGATTACAATGAGCAGTTCTTC.

This clone occurred a few times. The chain links TRBV28 to TRBJ2-2; a possible D gene is TRBD2 (5 bases). Germline V lookup: CDR1 MDHEN, CDR2 SYDVKM. The germline V and J ends were trimmed by 3 bases and 2 bases, with 13 bases remaining between them. CDR3 length: 16 amino acids. In DNA, the CDR3 is TGTGCCAGCAGTTTTTTCGAGGGTCTAAACACCGGGGAGCTGTTTTTT. It encodes CASSFFEGLNTGELFF.

The CDR3 loop reads CASSYGGNTEAFF. The CDR3 region has the DNA TGTGCCAGCAGCTACGGGGGGAACACTGAAGCTTTCTTT. The chain has TRBV11-3 and TRBJ1-1, with D maybe TRBD1 (5 bases). This CDR3 is 13 amino acids long. V lost 4 bases to trimming and J lost 1 base, with 7 bases between them. CDR1 and CDR2 from the germline V gene are SGHNT and YENEEA.

DNA for the CDR3: TGTGCCAGCAGTGGACAGGGGAGGGGTGGCTACACCTTC. It codes for CASSGQGRGGYTF. The chain has TRBV25-1 and TRBJ1-2; 8 bases agree with TRBD1. V was pared by 4 bases and J by 7 bases, with 5 bases of the junction left unmatched. CDR3 length: 13 amino acids. CDR1 and CDR2 (germline): MGHDK, SYGVNS.

The rearrangement links TRBV29-1 to TRBJ2-5, with D uncertain. Trimming took 7 bases from V and 5 from J, leaving 14 bases between them. CDR1 SQVTM and CDR2 ANQGSEA come from the germline V gene. CDR3 length: 12 amino acids. In nucleotides, the CDR3 is TGCAGCGGCTCCATTGGGCTGGAGACCCAGTACTTC. Translation gives CSGSIGLETQYF.